What follows are 17 T cell receptor beta chains derived from one specimen sequenced in a study of regulatory T cells in long-lasting Graves disease. Regarding time point: newly diagnosed GD, antithyroid drugs for less than 3 months. RNA extracted from PBMCs served as the sequencing template. Arm-PCR of CDR3 regions with iRepertoire HTBI primers generated TCR beta libraries. TCRdb reanalysed the multiplex PCR reads using MiXCR and keeps one entry per CDR3 protein. The sample yields 250,000 or so distinct CDR3 sequences, 20% seen once. The sequences come from peripheral blood mononuclear cells (PBMCs), collected at new diagnosis, from a patient treated with antithyroid drugs. The receptors come from a female donor with Graves disease.

There are a few counts of this clonotype. The chain couples TRBV10-3 to TRBJ2-2; TRBD2 aligns across 9 bases. With 4 bases clipped from V and 6 bases from J, the junction kept 12 bases outside the gene matches. Looked up from germline, CDR1 is ENHRY and CDR2 is SYGVKD. This CDR3 has 17 amino acids. This CDR3 is CAISAQRGEASAGELFF. In DNA, the CDR3 is TGTGCCATCAGTGCTCAGCGGGGGGAAGCTTCTGCCGGGGAGCTGTTTTTT.

The chain links TRBV5-4 to TRBJ1-1; 7 nucleotides match TRBD1. With V trimmed by 3 bases and J by 5 bases, 10 bases remained unmatched. The CDR3 contains 15 residues. From germline, CDR1 is SGHNT and CDR2 YYREEE (reference sequence). The CDR3 loop is CASSSKQGRGTEAFF. CDR3 DNA sequence: TGTGCCAGCAGCTCCAAACAGGGCAGGGGGACTGAAGCTTTCTTT. Complete variable domain (other parts from reference TRBV5-4 and TRBJ1-1): ETGVTQSPTHLIKTRGQQVTLRCSSQSGHNTVSWYQQALGQGPQFIFQYYREEENGRGNFPPRFSGLQFPNYSSELNVNALELDDSALYLCASSSKQGRGTEAFFGQGTRLTVV.

In this sample, this clonotype turned up many times. This chain links TRBV2 with TRBJ1-6, with D possibly TRBD1 on 6 matching bases. Germline CDR1 reads SNHLY; CDR2 reads FYNNEI. V was pared by 4 bases and J by 7 bases, with 11 bases between. There are 14 residues in the CDR3. The CDR3 nucleotides read TGTGCCAGCAGTGGGGGGCAGGGAAATTCACCCCTCCACTTT. Translation: CASSGGQGNSPLHF.

At least ten counts were recorded for this clonotype. V gene TRBV27 combines with J gene TRBJ2-6; no firm D call. V gave up 2 bases and J gave up 1 base, with 12 bases separating them. This CDR3 spans 17 amino acids. In germline, CDR1 is MNHEY, CDR2 SMNVEV (reference sequence). CDR3 in amino acids: CASSLSFRSSGANVLTF. The DNA of the CDR3 is TGTGCCAGCAGTTTAAGTTTTCGAAGTTCTGGGGCCAACGTCCTGACTTTC.

This clonotype was seen ten or more times. V and J are TRBV20-1 and TRBJ2-7; a weak D match, TRBD1 (7 bases). Looked up from germline, CDR1 is DFQATT and CDR2 is SNEGSKA (reference sequence). There are 13 residues in the CDR3. Trimming took 5 bases from V and 1 from J, leaving 12 bases between them. The CDR3 region is CSASGGSSYEQYF. CDR3 DNA sequence: TGCAGTGCTTCAGGGGGGTCATCCTACGAGCAGTACTTC.

This clonotype was detected many times. The chain is built from TRBV2 and TRBJ2-3, with D maybe TRBD2 (6 bases). Trimming removed 7 bases at V and 0 bases at J, with 11 bases between. This CDR3 has 14 residues. Germline V lookup: CDR1 SNHLY, CDR2 FYNNEI. CDR3 amino acids: CASTRSGSTDTQYF. The CDR3 DNA is TGTGCCAGCACGCGTAGCGGCAGCACAGATACGCAGTATTTT.

This clonotype was found many times. The rearrangement links TRBV27 to TRBJ2-1; no reliable D call. V shed 3 bases and J shed 1 base, with 10 bases lying between them. The CDR3 is 15 residues long. Germline CDR1 MNHEY, CDR2 SMNVEV (reference sequence). In DNA form, the CDR3 reads TGTGCCAGCAGTTTGCGGACCGTATCCTACAATGAGCAGTTCTTC. It translates to CASSLRTVSYNEQFF.

This clonotype has at least ten counts. One junction end does not reproduce the germline sequence, and a read error may be involved. This chain links TRBV5-1 with TRBJ2-7, with 11 bases lining up with TRBD2. Germline-derived CDR1 and CDR2 are SGHRS and YFSETQ. The CDR3 spans 16 residues. CDR3 in amino acids: CASSWAGTSGTYEQYF. The CDR3 nucleotides read TGTGCCAGCAGCTGGGCCGGGACTAGCGGAACCTACGAGCAGTACTTC.

Regarding this clonotype: The likely explanation is a read error, given a far larger clone one base away. This chain's CDR3 is CAGSFSSGNLNEQFF. The CDR3 DNA reads TGTGCCGGCAGCTTTTCTAGCGGGAACTTGAATGAGCAGTTCTTC. The chain combines TRBV6-1 with TRBJ2-1; 9 bases agree with TRBD2. The V gene's germline CDR1 is MNHNS and CDR2 SASEGT. There are 15 residues in the CDR3.

This clonotype was seen at least ten times. Being one base from a much bigger clone, this may be a read error. The chain joins TRBV7-3 to TRBJ1-1; 7 positions match TRBD1. This CDR3 region has 13 residues. Trimming took 5 bases from V and 4 from J; bases not matched to a gene: 4. Looked up from germline, CDR1 is SGHTA and CDR2 is FQGTGA. The CDR3: CASSQQGSTEAFF. CDR3 bases: TGTGCCAGCAGCCAACAGGGGAGCACTGAAGCTTTCTTT.

In the case of this clonotype: Since a much larger clone is just one base distant, this may be a read error. This chain joins TRBV2 and TRBJ2-7, with TRBD1 matching 12 bases. V shed 4 bases and J 2 bases; nucleotides not matched to a gene: 3. The length of the CDR3 is 15 residues. CDR1 and CDR2 from the germline V gene are SNHLY and FYNNEI. The CDR3 reads CASSGGTGGAYEQYF. In DNA form, the CDR3 reads TGTGCCAGCAGTGGCGGGACAGGGGGCGCCTACGAGCAGTACTTC.

This clonotype was picked up many times. The gene calls are TRBV2 and TRBJ1-3, with D possibly TRBD1 on 6 matching bases. Per the germline V gene, CDR1 is SNHLY and CDR2 is FYNNEI. The CDR3 length is 12 residues. Trimming stripped 7 bases from V and 2 bases from J, with 6 bases between. In DNA, the CDR3 is TGTGCCAGCAAGGGGGCTGGAAACACCATATATTTT. This encodes CASKGAGNTIYF.

The chain joins TRBV3-1 to TRBJ2-2; D not resolved. This CDR3 contains 12 residues. CDR1 LGHDT and CDR2 YNNKEL come from the germline V gene (reference sequence). Between the trimmed V and J ends, which lost 0 bases and 8 bases, there was a span of 4 bases. The CDR3 region is CASSQDWGELFF. As DNA, the CDR3 is TGTGCCAGCAGCCAAGATTGGGGGGAGCTGTTTTTT.

This clonotype was seen ten or more times. The J gene is TRBJ1-1, the V gene TRBV5-1; a weak D match, TRBD1 (5 bases). V lost 7 bases, J lost 2 bases, and 15 bases lay in between. The CDR3 loop spans 14 amino acids. Germline assignment: CDR1 SGHRS and CDR2 YFSETQ. The CDR3: CASGMGPSNTEAFF. CDR3 in DNA: TGCGCCAGCGGGATGGGACCGAGCAACACTGAAGCTTTCTTT. The variable domain in full, with the rest retrieved from reference TRBV5-1 and TRBJ1-1, is KAGVTQTPRYLIKTRGQQVTLSCSPISGHRSVSWYQQTPGQGLQFLFEYFSETQRNKGNFPGRFSGRQFSNSRSEMNVSTLELGDSALYLCASGMGPSNTEAFFGQGTRLTVV.

This clonotype occurred many times. This chain links TRBV5-1 with TRBJ2-1; TRBD2 aligns across 10 bases. This CDR3 comprises 15 residues. CDR1 and CDR2 (germline): SGHRS, YFSETQ. The trim removed 2 bases at V and 6 bases at J, leaving 5 bases unmatched. The CDR3 coding sequence is TGCGCCAGCAGCTTCGTAGCGGGAGGTGCCAATGAGCAGTTCTTC. Residues: CASSFVAGGANEQFF.

This clonotype was detected many times. The rearrangement joins TRBV10-1 to TRBJ2-1, with D perhaps being TRBD1 or TRBD2 (5 bases each). CDR3 length equals 16 residues. Trimming cost V 0 bases and J 8 bases, with 17 bases left between them. The germline gives CDR1 WNHNN, CDR2 SYGVQD (reference sequence). The CDR3, as DNA: TGCGCCAGCAGTGAGTCTGGGGCCCGAGGGGTAGATGAGCAGTTCTTC. Translating it yields CASSESGARGVDEQFF.

This clonotype was seen more than once but under ten times. A much more abundant neighbour one base away suggests this may be a read error. The chain employs TRBV5-4 and TRBJ2-3; the D gene could be TRBD1 or TRBD2 (6 bases each). The CDR3 is made up of 17 amino acids. Germline loops: CDR1 SGHNT, CDR2 YYREEE (reference sequence). V lost 2 bases to trimming and J lost 10 bases, with 26 bases between them. CDR3 nucleotide sequence: TGTGCCAGCAGCTTAGGGGGGTCTAGTTTAAGTTCGGATGCGCAGTATTTT. It translates to CASSLGGSSLSSDAQYF. Full variable domain (outside the CDR3, taken from reference TRBV5-4 and TRBJ2-3): ETGVTQSPTHLIKTRGQQVTLRCSSQSGHNTVSWYQQALGQGPQFIFQYYREEENGRGNFPPRFSGLQFPNYSSELNVNALELDDSALYLCASSLGGSSLSSDAQYFGPGTRLTVL.